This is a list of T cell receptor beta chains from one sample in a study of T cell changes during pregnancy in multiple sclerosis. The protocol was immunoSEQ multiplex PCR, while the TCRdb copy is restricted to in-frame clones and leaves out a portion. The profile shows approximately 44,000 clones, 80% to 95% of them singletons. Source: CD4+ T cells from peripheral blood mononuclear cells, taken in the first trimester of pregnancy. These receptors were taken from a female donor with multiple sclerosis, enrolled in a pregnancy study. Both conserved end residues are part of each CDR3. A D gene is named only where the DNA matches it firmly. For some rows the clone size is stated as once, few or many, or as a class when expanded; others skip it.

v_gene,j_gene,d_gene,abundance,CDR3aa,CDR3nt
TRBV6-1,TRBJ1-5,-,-,CASSGRQLNQPQHF,TGTGCCAGCAGTGGGAGACAGCTCAATCAGCCCCAGCATTTT
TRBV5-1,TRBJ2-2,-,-,CASSRTGGANTGELFF,TGCGCCAGCAGTCGTACTGGCGGGGCGAACACCGGGGAGCTGTTTTTT
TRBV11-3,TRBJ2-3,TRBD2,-,CASSSGLAGSDTQYF,TGTGCCAGCAGCTCGGGACTAGCGGGGTCAGATACGCAGTATTTT
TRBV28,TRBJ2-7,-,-,CASSFPLSPAVYEQYF,TGTGCCAGCAGTTTCCCACTATCCCCGGCAGTTTACGAGCAGTACTTC
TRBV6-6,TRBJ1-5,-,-,CASRPFTGFNQPQHF,TGTGCCAGCAGACCGTTTACAGGGTTCAATCAGCCCCAGCATTTT
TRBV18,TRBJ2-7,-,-,CASSPSQDEQYF,TGTGCCAGCTCCCCGTCACAGGACGAGCAGTACTTC
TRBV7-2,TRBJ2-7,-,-,CASSLDSGYEQYF,TGTGCCAGCAGCTTAGACTCCGGTTACGAGCAGTACTTC
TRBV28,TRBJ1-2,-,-,CASSVGTYYGYTF,TGTGCCAGCAGTGTTGGCACCTACTATGGCTACACCTTC
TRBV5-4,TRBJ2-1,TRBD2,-,CASSLPGLRDNEQFF,TGTGCCAGCAGTTTGCCGGGACTACGCGACAATGAGCAGTTCTTC
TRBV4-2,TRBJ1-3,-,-,CASSQESRFSGNTIYF,TGTGCCAGCAGCCAAGAGTCGAGGTTCTCTGGAAACACCATATATTTT
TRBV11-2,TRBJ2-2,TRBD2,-,CASSRLAGKTGELFF,TGTGCCAGCAGCAGACTAGCGGGAAAAACCGGGGAGCTGTTTTTT
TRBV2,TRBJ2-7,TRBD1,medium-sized,CASSGGPLSMDRGGRQYF,TGTGCCAGCAGTGGAGGTCCCCTAAGTATGGACAGGGGAGGTCGGCAGTACTTC
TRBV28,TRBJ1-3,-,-,CASHVGGLTGNTIYF,TGTGCCAGCCATGTAGGAGGACTCACTGGAAACACCATATATTTT
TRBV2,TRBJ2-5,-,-,CASSREDLLAETQYF,TGTGCCAGCAGTCGGGAAGACCTGTTAGCAGAGACCCAGTACTTC
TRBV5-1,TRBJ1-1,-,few,CASSLGRGNTEAFF,TGCGCCAGCAGCTTGGGCAGGGGAAACACTGAAGCTTTCTTT
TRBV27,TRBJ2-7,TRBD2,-,CASMVELAGGPYEQYF,TGTGCCAGCATGGTGGAACTAGCGGGAGGGCCCTACGAGCAGTACTTC
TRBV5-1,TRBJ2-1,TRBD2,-,CASRLAGGQSSYNEQFF,TGCGCCAGCAGACTAGCGGGAGGGCAAAGCTCCTACAATGAGCAGTTCTTC
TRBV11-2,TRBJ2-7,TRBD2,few,CASSLSGRGYEQYF,TGTGCCAGCAGCCTAAGCGGGAGAGGTTACGAGCAGTACTTC
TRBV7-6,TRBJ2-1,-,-,CASSSDFFYNEQFF,TGTGCCAGCAGCTCGGACTTTTTTTACAATGAGCAGTTCTTC
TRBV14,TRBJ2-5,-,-,CASSQGQVANQETQYF,TGTGCCAGCAGCCAAGGACAGGTAGCGAACCAAGAGACCCAGTACTTC
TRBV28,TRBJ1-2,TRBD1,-,CASTPEGRGHNYGYTF,TGTGCCAGCACACCCGAAGGCAGGGGGCATAACTATGGCTACACCTTC
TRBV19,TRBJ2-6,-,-,CASSMGGTGANVLTF,TGTGCCAGTAGTATGGGGGGTACGGGGGCCAACGTCCTGACTTTC
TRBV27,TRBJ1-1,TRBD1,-,CASRGQGNTEAFF,TGTGCCAGCAGAGGACAGGGCAACACTGAAGCTTTCTTT
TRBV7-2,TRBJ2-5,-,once,CASSFDSTRETQYF,TGTGCCAGCAGCTTTGACAGCACCCGAGAGACCCAGTACTTC
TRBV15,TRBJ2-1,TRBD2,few,CATSSAGAAIDEQFF,TGTGCCACCAGCAGTGCGGGAGCCGCAATCGATGAGCAGTTCTTC
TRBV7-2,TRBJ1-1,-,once,CASSPDSGQKAFF,TGTGCCAGCAGCCCCGATAGCGGGCAGAAAGCTTTCTTT
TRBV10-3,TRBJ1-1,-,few,CAISEGTTNTEAFF,TGTGCCATCAGTGAAGGGACAACGAACACTGAAGCTTTCTTT
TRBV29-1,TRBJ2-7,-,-,CSVVASVTYEQYF,TGCAGCGTTGTGGCTAGCGTCACCTACGAGCAGTACTTC
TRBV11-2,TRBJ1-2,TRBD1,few,CASSRDRGPHGYTF,TGTGCCAGCAGCCGCGACAGGGGGCCACATGGCTACACCTTC